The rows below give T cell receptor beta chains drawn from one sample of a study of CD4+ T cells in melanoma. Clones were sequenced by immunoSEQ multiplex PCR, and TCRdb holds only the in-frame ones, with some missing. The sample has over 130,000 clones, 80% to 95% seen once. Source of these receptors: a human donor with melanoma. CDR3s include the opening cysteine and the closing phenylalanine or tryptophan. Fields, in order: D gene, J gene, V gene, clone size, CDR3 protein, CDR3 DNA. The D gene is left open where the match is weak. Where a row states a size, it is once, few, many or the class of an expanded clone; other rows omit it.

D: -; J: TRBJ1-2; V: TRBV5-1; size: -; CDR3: CASSLGSRNSWGAGYGYTF; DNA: TGCGCCAGCAGCTTGGGTAGTAGGAACAGTTGGGGCGCGGGCTATGGCTACACCTTC
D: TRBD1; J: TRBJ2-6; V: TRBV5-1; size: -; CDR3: CASSLAGGRANVLTF; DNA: TGCGCCAGCAGCTTGGCAGGGGGAAGGGCCAACGTCCTGACTTTC
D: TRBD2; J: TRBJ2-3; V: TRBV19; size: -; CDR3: CASSNRRGGPQNTQYF; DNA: TGTGCCAGTAGTAATCGGCGGGGGGGCCCCCAGAATACGCAGTATTTT
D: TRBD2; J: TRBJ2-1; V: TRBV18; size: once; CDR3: CASSPSLAGGRDEQFF; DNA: TGTGCCAGCTCACCTTCCCTAGCGGGGGGGCGTGATGAGCAGTTCTTC
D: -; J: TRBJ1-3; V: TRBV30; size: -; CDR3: CAWSLGIVSGNTIYF; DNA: TGTGCCTGGAGCCTCGGAATAGTATCTGGAAACACCATATATTTT
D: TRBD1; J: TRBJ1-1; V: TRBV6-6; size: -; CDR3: CASRKTGEYTEAFF; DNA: TGTGCCAGCAGGAAGACAGGGGAATACACTGAAGCTTTCTTT
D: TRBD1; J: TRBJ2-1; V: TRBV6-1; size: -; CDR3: CASGQGPPYNEQFF; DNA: TGTGCCAGCGGACAGGGGCCCCCCTACAATGAGCAGTTCTTC
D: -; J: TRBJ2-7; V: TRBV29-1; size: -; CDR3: CSATGSGSYEQYF; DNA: TGCAGCGCAACAGGGTCAGGTTCCTACGAGCAGTACTTC
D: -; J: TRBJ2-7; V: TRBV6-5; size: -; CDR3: CASSYSKSSSYEQYF; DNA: TGTGCCAGCAGTTACTCAAAGAGCAGTTCGTACGAGCAGTACTTC
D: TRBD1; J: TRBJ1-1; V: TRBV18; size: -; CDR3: CASSGNGQAEAFF; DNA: TGTGCCAGCTCCGGGAACGGACAGGCCGAAGCTTTCTTT
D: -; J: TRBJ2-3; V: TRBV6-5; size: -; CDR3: CASSSGRPRGTQYF; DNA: TGTGCCAGCAGCAGCGGACGGCCCCGGGGGACGCAGTATTTT
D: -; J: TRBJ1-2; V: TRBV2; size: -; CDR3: CASSLTDRTNYGYTF; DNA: TGTGCCAGCAGCCTGACAGATAGAACTAACTATGGCTACACCTTC
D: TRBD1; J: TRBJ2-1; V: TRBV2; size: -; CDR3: CASSARGQGAAYNEQFF; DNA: TGTGCCAGCAGTGCCCGGGGACAGGGGGCTGCCTACAATGAGCAGTTCTTC
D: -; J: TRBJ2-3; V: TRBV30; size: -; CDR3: CAWKRGTDTQYF; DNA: TGTGCCTGGAAAAGGGGAACAGATACGCAGTATTTT
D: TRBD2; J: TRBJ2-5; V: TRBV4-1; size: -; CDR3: CASSQDRLAGGQGTQYF; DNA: TGCGCCAGCAGCCAAGATCGGTTAGCGGGGGGGCAGGGGACCCAGTACTTC
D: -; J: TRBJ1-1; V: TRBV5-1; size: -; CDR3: CASSGQRRTEAFF; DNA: TGCGCCAGTAGTGGACAAAGAAGGACTGAAGCTTTCTTT